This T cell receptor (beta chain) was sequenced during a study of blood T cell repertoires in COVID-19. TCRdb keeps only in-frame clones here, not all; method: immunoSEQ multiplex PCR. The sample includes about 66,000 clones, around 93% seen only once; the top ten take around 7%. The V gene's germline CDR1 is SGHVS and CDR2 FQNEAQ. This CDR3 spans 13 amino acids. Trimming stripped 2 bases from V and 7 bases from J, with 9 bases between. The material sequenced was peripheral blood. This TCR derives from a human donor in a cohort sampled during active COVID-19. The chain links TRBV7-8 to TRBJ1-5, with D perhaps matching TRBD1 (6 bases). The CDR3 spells CASSLTGPQPQHF. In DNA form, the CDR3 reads TGTGCCAGCAGCTTAACAGGGCCCCAGCCCCAGCATTTT.